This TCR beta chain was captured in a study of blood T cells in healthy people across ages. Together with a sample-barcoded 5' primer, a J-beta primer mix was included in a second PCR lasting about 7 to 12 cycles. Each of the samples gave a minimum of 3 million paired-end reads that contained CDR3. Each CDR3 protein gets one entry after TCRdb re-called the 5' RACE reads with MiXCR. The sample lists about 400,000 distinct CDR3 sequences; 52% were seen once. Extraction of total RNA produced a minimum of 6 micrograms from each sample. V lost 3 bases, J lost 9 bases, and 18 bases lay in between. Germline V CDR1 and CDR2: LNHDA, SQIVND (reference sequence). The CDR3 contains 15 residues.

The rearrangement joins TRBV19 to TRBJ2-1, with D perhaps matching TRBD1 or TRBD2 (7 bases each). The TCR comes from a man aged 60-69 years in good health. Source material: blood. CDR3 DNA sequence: TGTGCCAGTAGTATTAACCCCAGGGGGGGCGGTGAGCAGTTCTTC. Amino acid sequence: CASSINPRGGGEQFF.